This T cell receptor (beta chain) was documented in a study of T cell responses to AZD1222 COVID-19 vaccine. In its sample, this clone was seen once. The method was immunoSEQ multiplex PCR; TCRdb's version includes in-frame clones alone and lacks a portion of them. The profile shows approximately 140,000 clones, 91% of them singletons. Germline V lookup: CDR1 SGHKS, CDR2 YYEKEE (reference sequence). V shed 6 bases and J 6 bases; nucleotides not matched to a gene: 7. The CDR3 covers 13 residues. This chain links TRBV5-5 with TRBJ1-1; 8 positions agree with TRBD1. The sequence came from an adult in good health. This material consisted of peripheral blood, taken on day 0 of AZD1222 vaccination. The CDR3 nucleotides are TGTGCCAGCAAAATAACAGGGGGGGCTGAAGCTTTCTTT. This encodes CASKITGGAEAFF.